The sequence of this T cell receptor beta chain was determined in a study of cytomegalovirus exposure and HLA in healthy donors. Points from the study as a whole: Common viral pathogens seemed to be connected with several of the most significant clusters, according to a later analysis.

This clone appeared a few times. Antigen unknown. The identical CDR3 is also encoded by other nucleotide sequences in the sample. With 2 bases clipped from V and 5 bases from J, the junction kept 6 bases outside the gene matches. There are 15 residues in the CDR3. Germline values: CDR1 WNHNN, CDR2 SYGVQD (reference sequence). PCR employed 60 Vbeta and 13 Jbeta primers. Using immunoSEQ multiplex PCR, the repertoire was profiled, and TCRdb retains in-frame clones only, with some absent. The data contain about 200,000 clones, around 75% of them singletons. The sequenced sample consisted of PBMCs. The chain links TRBV10-1 to TRBJ2-3; 8 nucleotides agree with TRBD1. This TCR came from a woman between 25 and 40 years old in good health and CMV-seronegative. DNA of the CDR3: TGCGCCAGCAGTGAGAGGACAGGGTCGGGAGATACGCAGTATTTT. It encodes CASSERTGSGDTQYF.